The 4 T cell receptor beta chains listed next were all sequenced from one sample in a study of T cells in Graves' hyperthyroidism and ophthalmopathy. RNA transcripts gave rise to amplified TCR beta CDR3 regions. Researchers ran a first-round RT-PCR on the TCR CDR3 using the HTBI primer set. TCRdb ran MiXCR on the multiplex PCR reads and lists one entry per CDR3 protein. The sample lists roughly 100,000 distinct CDR3 sequences; 47% were seen once. The sample consisted of blood. These TCRs come from a man aged 35 to 55 with Graves' hyperthyroidism.

This clonotype was counted once. The rearrangement joins TRBV15 to TRBJ2-7, with 8 bases fitting TRBD1. Unmatched junction bases numbered 9, after V lost 3 bases and J lost 2 bases. CDR1 is LNHNV, CDR2 YYDKDF, per germline (reference sequence). The CDR3 is made up of 16 amino acids. The CDR3: CATSSARTGLTYEQYF. Written as DNA, the CDR3 is TGTGCCACCAGCAGCGCCAGGACAGGGCTGACCTACGAGCAGTACTTC.

This clonotype appeared a single time. This chain connects TRBV24-1 to TRBJ2-5, with 7 bases lining up with TRBD2. Germline values: CDR1 KGHDR, CDR2 SFDVKD. The CDR3 length is 14 residues. Trimming took 3 bases from V and 9 from J; bases not matched to a gene: 9. CDR3 sequence: CATSDPGRGRAQYF. Written as DNA, the CDR3 is TGTGCCACCAGTGATCCCGGACGGGGGAGGGCCCAGTACTTC.

At least ten counts were recorded for this clonotype. The rearrangement joins TRBV7-2 to TRBJ1-3; D unclear. The CDR3 sequence is 15 residues long. The V gene lost 5 bases and the J gene lost 1 base, with 12 bases spanning the gap. From germline, CDR1 is SGHTA and CDR2 FQGNSA. The CDR3 nucleotides are TGTGCCAGCAGCCCCACCCCGGGGTCTGGAAACACCATATATTTT. Residues: CASSPTPGSGNTIYF.

The rearrangement joins TRBV4-2 to TRBJ2-2; 9 positions match TRBD1. V shed 4 bases, J shed 11 bases, and the junction held 8 bases outside the gene matches. The CDR3 has 14 amino acids. The germline V gene has CDR1 LGHNA and CDR2 YNFKEQ. The CDR3 is CASSLAQGARELFF. For the CDR3, the DNA is TGTGCCAGCAGCCTTGCACAGGGGGCACGCGAGCTGTTTTTT.